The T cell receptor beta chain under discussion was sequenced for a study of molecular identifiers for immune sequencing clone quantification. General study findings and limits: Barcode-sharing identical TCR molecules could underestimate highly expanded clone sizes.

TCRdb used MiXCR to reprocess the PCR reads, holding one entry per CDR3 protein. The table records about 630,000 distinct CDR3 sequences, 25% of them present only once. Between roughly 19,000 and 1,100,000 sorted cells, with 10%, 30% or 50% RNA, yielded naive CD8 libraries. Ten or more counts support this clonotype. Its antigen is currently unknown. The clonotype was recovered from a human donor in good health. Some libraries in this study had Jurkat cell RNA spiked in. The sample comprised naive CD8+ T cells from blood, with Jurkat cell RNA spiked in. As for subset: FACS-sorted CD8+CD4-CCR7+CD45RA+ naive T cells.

The CDR3 coding sequence is TGTGCTTGCTCTAGCGGGGGAAATACGCAGTATTTT. It is translated as CACSSGGNTQYF. The chain recombines TRBV19 with TRBJ2-3, with 10 bases that match TRBD2. This CDR3 region has 12 residues. CDR1 is LNHDA and CDR2 is SQIVND in the germline V gene (reference sequence).